A selection of T cell receptor beta chains follows, all from one sample in a study of metastatic and nonmetastatic thyroid tumors. TCRdb called clones again from the PCR reads with MiXCR. The data hold some 36,000 clones, with about a sixth observed a single time. The specimen was blood. The receptors here all came from a male donor with papillary thyroid cancer or a benign thyroid nodule (not recorded which). Some clones in this sample may be carry-over from other donors' samples. Both conserved end residues are part of each CDR3. Fields, in order: CDR3 protein, J gene, V gene.

CARVETHDSPLHF,TRBJ1-6,TRBV6-1
CSAETGWPYEQYF,TRBJ2-7,TRBV20-1
CATSSWESSYDQYF,TRBJ2-7,TRBV19
CSVEGAGAYTF,TRBJ1-2,TRBV29-1
CASSRRGAETGELFF,TRBJ2-2,TRBV5-5
CASSLAVTGGDGYTF,TRBJ1-2,TRBV12-3/TRBV12-4
CSAISGWTSGGAGYNEQFF,TRBJ2-1,TRBV20-1
CASKIWDRDRLYF,TRBJ2-7,TRBV6-1
CAISESTSTDTQYF,TRBJ2-3,TRBV10-3
CASSWDSGRNPTDTQYF,TRBJ2-3,TRBV6-2/TRBV6-3
CASSDELFF,TRBJ2-2,TRBV5-8
CASSPQTGATFNYGYTF,TRBJ1-2,TRBV6-1
CASSSGTVDTDTQYF,TRBJ2-3,TRBV5-5
CASSRQGGYEQYF,TRBJ2-7,TRBV4-1
CASRPWASGSREQFF,TRBJ2-1,TRBV19
CASSLPGQVGFRTF,TRBJ1-2,TRBV7-9
CASSIWDGEAFF,TRBJ1-1,TRBV19
CSARPPTSTDTQYF,TRBJ2-3,TRBV20-1
CASILLDLASITDTQYF,TRBJ2-3,TRBV27
CASSVPSGTYNEQFF,TRBJ2-1,TRBV2
CSARWYREYEQYF,TRBJ2-7,TRBV20-1
CASGNDGPEAFF,TRBJ1-1,TRBV12-3/TRBV12-4
CASSVLGSENEQFF,TRBJ2-1,TRBV9
CASSLSASYGYTF,TRBJ1-2,TRBV27
CASSPVETNEKLFF,TRBJ1-4,TRBV6-1
CASSEDRPDLYGYTF,TRBJ1-2,TRBV6-1
CASSQALLLGNTGELFF,TRBJ2-2,TRBV3-1
CASSQEEAGVDEQYF,TRBJ2-7,TRBV3-1
CASSQDPAGSYGYTF,TRBJ1-2,TRBV4-1
CSAREAGGNNEQFF,TRBJ2-1,TRBV20-1
CASSRTPGGFGNEQFF,TRBJ2-1,TRBV6-2/TRBV6-3
CASEPPGQGIYEQYF,TRBJ2-7,TRBV6-1
CASSRMIAGGYNEQFF,TRBJ2-1,TRBV18
CASSTRPNSPLHF,TRBJ1-6,TRBV7-9
CASSQAWSGSSVGELFF,TRBJ2-2,TRBV4-2
CASRRQGVSEQYF,TRBJ2-7,TRBV5-8